The sequence of this T cell receptor (beta chain) was determined in a study of blood T cells in healthy people across ages. Looked up from germline, CDR1 is SQVTM and CDR2 is ANQGSEA. The CDR3 sequence is 14 residues long. V lost 6 bases to trimming and J lost 0 bases, with 11 bases between them. Combining a sample-barcoded 5' primer with a J-beta primer mix, a second PCR ran for about 6 to 12 cycles. TCRdb independently ran MiXCR on the 5' RACE reads; one entry per CDR3 protein. Of 1 million or so distinct CDR3 sequences listed, under 30% were seen once; the top ten hold around 0.75%. Separately, the same data were catalogued under a study of T cells of mothers and their children.

This rearrangement joins TRBV29-1 to TRBJ2-2, with a tentative D call TRBD2 (6 bases). The sequence was collected from a girl aged 2-10 years in good health. Source material: blood. The CDR3 region is CSVEGRSNTGELFF. Written as DNA, the CDR3 is TGCAGCGTGGAGGGACGATCGAACACCGGGGAGCTGTTTTTT.